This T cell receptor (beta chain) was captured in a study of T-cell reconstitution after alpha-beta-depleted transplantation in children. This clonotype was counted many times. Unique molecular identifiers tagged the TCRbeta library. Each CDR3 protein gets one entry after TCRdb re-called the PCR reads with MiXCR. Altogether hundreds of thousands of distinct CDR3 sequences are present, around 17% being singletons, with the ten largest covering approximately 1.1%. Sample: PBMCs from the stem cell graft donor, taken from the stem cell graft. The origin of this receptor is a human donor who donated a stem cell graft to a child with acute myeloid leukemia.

This CDR3 is CASSLVGDYGYTF. CDR3 DNA: TGCGCCAGCAGCTTGGTGGGAGACTATGGCTACACCTTC. The rearrangement uses TRBV5-1 and TRBJ1-2, with no clear D. With 0 bases removed from V and 3 bases from J, the gap between germline ends came to 6 bases. Germline CDR1 SGHRS, CDR2 YFSETQ. The CDR3 extends over 13 amino acids. Based on the CDR3 plus reference TRBV5-1 and TRBJ1-2, the full variable domain is KAGVTQTPRYLIKTRGQQVTLSCSPISGHRSVSWYQQTPGQGLQFLFEYFSETQRNKGNFPGRFSGRQFSNSRSEMNVSTLELGDSALYLCASSLVGDYGYTFGSGTRLTVV.